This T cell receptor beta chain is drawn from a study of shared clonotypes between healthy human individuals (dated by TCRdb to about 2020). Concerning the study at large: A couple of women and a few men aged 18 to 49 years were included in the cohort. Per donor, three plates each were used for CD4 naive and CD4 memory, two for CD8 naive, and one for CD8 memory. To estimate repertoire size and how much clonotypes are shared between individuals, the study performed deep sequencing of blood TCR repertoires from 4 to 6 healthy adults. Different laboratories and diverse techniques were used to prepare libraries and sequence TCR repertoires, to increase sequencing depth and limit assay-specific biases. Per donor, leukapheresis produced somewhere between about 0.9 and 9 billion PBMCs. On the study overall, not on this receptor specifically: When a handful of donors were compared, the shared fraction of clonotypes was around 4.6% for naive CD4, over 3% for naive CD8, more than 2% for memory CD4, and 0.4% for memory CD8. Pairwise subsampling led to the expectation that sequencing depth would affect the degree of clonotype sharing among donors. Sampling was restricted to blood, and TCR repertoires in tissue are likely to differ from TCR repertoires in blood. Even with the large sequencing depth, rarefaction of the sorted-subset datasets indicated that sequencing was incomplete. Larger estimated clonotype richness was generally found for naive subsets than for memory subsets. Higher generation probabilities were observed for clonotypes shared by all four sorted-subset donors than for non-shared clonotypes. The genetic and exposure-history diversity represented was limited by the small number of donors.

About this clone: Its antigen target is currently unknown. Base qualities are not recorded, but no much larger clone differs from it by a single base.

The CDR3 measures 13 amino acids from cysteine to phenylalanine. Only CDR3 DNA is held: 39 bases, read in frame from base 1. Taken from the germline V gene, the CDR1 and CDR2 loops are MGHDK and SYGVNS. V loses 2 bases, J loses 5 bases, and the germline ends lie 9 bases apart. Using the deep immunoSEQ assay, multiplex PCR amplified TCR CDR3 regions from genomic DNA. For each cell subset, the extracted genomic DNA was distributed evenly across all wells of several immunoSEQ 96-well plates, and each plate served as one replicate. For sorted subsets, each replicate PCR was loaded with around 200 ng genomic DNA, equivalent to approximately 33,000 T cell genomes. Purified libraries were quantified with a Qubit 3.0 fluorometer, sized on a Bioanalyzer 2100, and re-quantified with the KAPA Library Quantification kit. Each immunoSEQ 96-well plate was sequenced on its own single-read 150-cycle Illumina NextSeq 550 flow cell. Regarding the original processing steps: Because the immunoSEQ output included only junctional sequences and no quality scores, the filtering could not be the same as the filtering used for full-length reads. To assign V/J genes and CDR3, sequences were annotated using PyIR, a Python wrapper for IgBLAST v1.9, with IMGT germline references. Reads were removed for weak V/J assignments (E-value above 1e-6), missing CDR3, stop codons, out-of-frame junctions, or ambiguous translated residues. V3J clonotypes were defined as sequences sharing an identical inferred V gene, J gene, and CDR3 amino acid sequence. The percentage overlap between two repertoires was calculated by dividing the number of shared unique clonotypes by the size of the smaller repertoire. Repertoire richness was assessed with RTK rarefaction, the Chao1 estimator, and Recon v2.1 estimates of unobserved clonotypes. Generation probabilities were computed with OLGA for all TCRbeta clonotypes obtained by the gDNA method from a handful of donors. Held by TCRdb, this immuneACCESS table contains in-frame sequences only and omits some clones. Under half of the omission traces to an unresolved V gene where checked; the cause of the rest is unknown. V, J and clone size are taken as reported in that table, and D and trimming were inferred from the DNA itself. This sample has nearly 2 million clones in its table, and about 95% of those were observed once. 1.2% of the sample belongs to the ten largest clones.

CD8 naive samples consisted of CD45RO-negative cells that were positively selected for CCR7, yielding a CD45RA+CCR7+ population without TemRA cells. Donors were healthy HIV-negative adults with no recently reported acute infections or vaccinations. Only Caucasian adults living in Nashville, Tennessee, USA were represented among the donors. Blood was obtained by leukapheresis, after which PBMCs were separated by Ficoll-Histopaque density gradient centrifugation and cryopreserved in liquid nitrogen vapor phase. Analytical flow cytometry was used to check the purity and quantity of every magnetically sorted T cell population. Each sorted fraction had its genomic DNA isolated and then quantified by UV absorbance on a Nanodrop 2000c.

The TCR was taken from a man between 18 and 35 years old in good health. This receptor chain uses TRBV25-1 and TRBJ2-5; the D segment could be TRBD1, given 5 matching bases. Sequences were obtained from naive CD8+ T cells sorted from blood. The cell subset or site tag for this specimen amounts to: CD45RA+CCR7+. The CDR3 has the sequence CASSEGASETQYF. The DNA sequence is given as TGTGCCAGCAGTGAAGGGGCGAGCGAGACCCAGTACTTC.